Listed below are T cell receptor beta chains from one sample, sequenced in a study of cytomegalovirus exposure and HLA in healthy donors. The repertoire was sequenced with immunoSEQ multiplex PCR; TCRdb's copy has only in-frame clones and lacks some. This table has fewer than 250,000 clones, roughly 82% appearing once. Sequences were obtained from PBMCs. The origin of the receptors is a man aged 40-50 years in good health and CMV-seropositive. CDR3s include the opening cysteine and the closing phenylalanine or tryptophan. The D gene is left open where the match is weak. Clone size is given for some rows only: seen once, a few or many times, or a class if the clone is expanded.

NA	TRBV29-1	TRBJ2-3	TRBD2	16	CSVVILTSGYTDTQYF	TGCAGCGTTGTTATCCTTACTAGCGGATACACAGATACGCAGTATTTT
NA	TRBV5-4	TRBJ1-2	NA	15	CASSPPAGSPYGYTF	TGTGCCAGCAGCCCGCCGGCAGGGTCCCCCTATGGCTACACCTTC
NA	TRBV5-1	TRBJ2-1	NA	16	CASSPPALALNNEQFF	TGCGCCAGCAGCCCCCCGGCACTAGCACTAAACAATGAGCAGTTCTTC
NA	TRBV27	TRBJ2-1	TRBD2	16	CASSSRVAGGYAEQFF	TGTGCCAGCAGTTCAAGAGTAGCGGGAGGGTACGCTGAGCAGTTCTTC
NA	TRBV18	TRBJ1-3	NA	16	CASSPQDQGSGNTIYF	TGTGCCAGCTCACCCCAGGACCAGGGCTCTGGAAACACCATATATTTT
NA	TRBV19	TRBJ2-7	TRBD1	14	CASSIGGGAYEQYF	TGTGCCAGTAGTATAGGAGGGGGCGCCTACGAGCAGTACTTC
few	TRBV6-6	TRBJ2-1	TRBD2	15	CASSFQTSGRAEQFF	TGTGCCAGCAGTTTCCAGACTAGCGGGAGGGCTGAGCAGTTCTTC
NA	TRBV5-6	TRBJ1-3	NA	14	CASSLDLEGNTIYF	TGTGCCAGCAGCTTGGACCTAGAGGGAAACACCATATATTTT
NA	TRBV7-9	TRBJ1-4	NA	15	CASSSLTAPTEKLFF	TGTGCCAGCAGCTCCCTGACAGCTCCAACTGAAAAACTGTTTTTT
NA	TRBV29-1	TRBJ2-7	NA	14	CSVGLQKTSYEQYF	TGCAGCGTTGGGCTACAGAAGACCTCCTACGAGCAGTACTTC
NA	TRBV18	TRBJ1-2	NA	15	CASHSQGLSNYGYTF	TGTGCCAGCCACTCCCAGGGTTTGAGTAACTATGGCTACACCTTC
few	TRBV5-1	TRBJ1-5	NA	16	CASSSGHGDSNQPQHF	TGCGCCAGCAGCTCGGGACACGGTGATAGCAATCAGCCCCAGCATTTT
NA	TRBV27	TRBJ1-1	NA	15	CASSLSITVNTEAFF	TGTGCCAGCAGTTTATCGATTACAGTGAACACTGAAGCTTTCTTT